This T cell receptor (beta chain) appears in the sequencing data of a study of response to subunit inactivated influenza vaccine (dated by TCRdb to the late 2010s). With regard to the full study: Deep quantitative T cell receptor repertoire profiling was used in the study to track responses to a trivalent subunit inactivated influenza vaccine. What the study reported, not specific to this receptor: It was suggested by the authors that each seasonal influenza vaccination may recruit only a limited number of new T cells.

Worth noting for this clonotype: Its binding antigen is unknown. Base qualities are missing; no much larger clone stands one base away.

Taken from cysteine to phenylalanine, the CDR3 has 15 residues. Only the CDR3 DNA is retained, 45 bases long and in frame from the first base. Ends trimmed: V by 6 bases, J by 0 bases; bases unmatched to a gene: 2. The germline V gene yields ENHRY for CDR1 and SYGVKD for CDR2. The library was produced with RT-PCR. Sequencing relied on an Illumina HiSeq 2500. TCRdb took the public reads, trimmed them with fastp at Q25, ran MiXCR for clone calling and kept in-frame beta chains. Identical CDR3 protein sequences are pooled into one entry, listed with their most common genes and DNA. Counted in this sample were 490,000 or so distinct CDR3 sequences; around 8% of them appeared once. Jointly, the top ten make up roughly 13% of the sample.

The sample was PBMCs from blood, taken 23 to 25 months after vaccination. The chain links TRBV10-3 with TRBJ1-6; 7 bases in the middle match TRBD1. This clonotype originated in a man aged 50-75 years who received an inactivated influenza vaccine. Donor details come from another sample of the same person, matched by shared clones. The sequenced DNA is TGTGCCATCAGGGACAGGAGCTCCTATAATTCACCCCTCCACTTT. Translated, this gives CAIRDRSSYNSPLHF.